This T cell receptor (beta chain) was recovered during a study of T cells after yellow fever vaccination. Study-level background: Fractions of limited cellularity were prepared by means of SMART-Seq v4 Ultra Low Input.

Notes on the study in general: Among primary-vaccination clones, most reappeared after the booster, at 95% to 96% for CD4 and around 91% for CD8. Compared with primary, the secondary response was weaker and peaked at day 5, not 15.

As concerns this clonotype: Its specificity is not known. This could be a read error, since a much larger clone is one nucleotide away.

TCR cDNA was made by 5'RACE template switching, adding a universal primer site and UMIs. MiXCR, run by TCRdb on the 5' RACE reads, gives a single entry per CDR3 protein. The sample contains 200,000 or so distinct CDR3 sequences, approximately 6.3% of which appear only once. The CDR3 has 13 amino acids. V was trimmed by 10 bases and J by 4 bases, leaving 13 bases between them. The germline V gene encodes CDR1 MNHEY and CDR2 SVGEGT. Sequenced material: CD4+ T cells sorted from PBMCs, taken on the day of the yellow fever booster vaccination. The chain uses TRBV6-2 or TRBV6-3 and TRBJ2-2; possible D gene TRBD1, 6 bases. The clonotype originates from a man aged 25-45 years who received the YFV17D yellow fever vaccine. The CDR3: CATRQEGTGELFF. In DNA, the CDR3 is TGTGCCACCAGACAGGAAGGCACCGGGGAGCTGTTTTTT.